This record covers a single T cell receptor (beta chain). The antigen remains unidentified. The sample originates from a study of cytomegalovirus exposure and HLA in healthy donors. Whole-study findings and limits: In a later analysis, most CMV-associated TCR beta chains appeared HLA-restricted. Presence/absence analyses took donor sequencing depth as roughly uniform. One variant, a missense change in DCLRE1C, was linked in a later analysis to TCR beta V- and J-gene trimming.

With 60 Vbeta and 13 Jbeta primers, the PCR was carried out. Study processing details: Roughly 80 million unique TCR beta chains, roughly 12 million shared, were counted in a later analysis. Clones were sequenced by immunoSEQ multiplex PCR, and TCRdb holds only the in-frame ones, with some missing. The DNA gave D and trimming, while V, J and clone size come from that table. Recorded for this sample: over 65,000 clones. The V gene's germline CDR1 is MNHEY and CDR2 SVGAGI. With V trimmed by 4 bases and J by 4 bases, 3 bases remained unmatched. The length of the CDR3 is 14 residues. Sequencing was performed on PBMCs. The rearrangement links TRBV6-5 to TRBJ2-1; TRBD2 aligns across 8 bases. This receptor was taken from a man aged 25 to 45 in good health and CMV-seronegative. This chain's CDR3 is CASSLLAEYNEQFF. In DNA, the CDR3 is TGTGCCAGCAGTTTACTAGCGGAGTACAATGAGCAGTTCTTC.